Only one count was recorded for the clone carrying this TCR beta chain. The trim removed 4 bases at V and 5 bases at J, leaving 7 bases unmatched. This CDR3 spans 15 amino acids. Germline V gene lookup returns CDR1 SGHRS and CDR2 YFSETQ. Measured with immunoSEQ multiplex PCR; TCRdb has only the in-frame clones, and not every one. The table shows about 68,000 clones, with over 85% occurring only once. Sequenced input: PBMCs. This TCR was sampled from a man in his forties with rheumatoid arthritis. The gene calls are TRBV5-1 and TRBJ2-3, with TRBD2 matching over 10 bases. Here the CDR3 reads CASSRGASGGDTQYF. In nucleotides, the CDR3 is TGCGCCAGCAGCCGGGGGGCTAGCGGGGGAGATACGCAGTATTTT.